The 11 T cell receptor beta chains presented below share a single source sample, sequenced in a study of beta chain features in type 1 diabetes. The study reverse transcribed the entire isolated RNA, so it sequenced expressed TCRB transcripts. The data were produced by immunoSEQ multiplex PCR, yet TCRdb's version contains in-frame clones alone and is incomplete. The sample lists roughly 350,000 clones; about 10% were seen once. Sequenced: naive CD4+ T cells from blood. These receptor sequences come from a woman aged 25 to 39 in good health.

The gene calls are TRBV4-3 and TRBJ2-1, with D possibly TRBD1 on 5 matching bases. The CDR3 is made up of 14 amino acids. The ends were cut back, 1 base at V and 9 bases at J, with 13 bases in the middle. The V gene's germline CDR1 is LGHNA and CDR2 YSLEER. CDR3 sequence (DNA): TGCGCCAGCAGCCAAGTTCCTAGGCAGGGTGAGCAGTTCTTC. Amino acid sequence: CASSQVPRQGEQFF.

This clone has just a few counts. The rearrangement uses TRBV28 and TRBJ2-2; 8 bases fit TRBD2. The CDR3 totals 15 residues. Germline loops: CDR1 MDHEN, CDR2 SYDVKM. The junction had 8 bases not matched to a gene; V was cut back by 6 bases and J by 5 bases. DNA of the CDR3: TGTGCCAGCAGCCCCTTCCAGCGGGAGACCGGGGAGCTGTTTTTT. This encodes CASSPFQRETGELFF.

The chain carries TRBV5-1 and TRBJ1-5, with 7 positions matching TRBD1. V lost 4 bases to trimming and J lost 0 bases; unmatched junction nucleotides: 4. The CDR3 covers 15 residues. The germline gives CDR1 SGHRS, CDR2 YFSETQ. The CDR3 loop reads CASSATGYSNQPQHF. The CDR3 DNA sequence: TGCGCCAGCAGCGCGACAGGGTATAGCAATCAGCCCCAGCATTTT. The whole variable domain, filled in from reference TRBV5-1 and TRBJ1-5, reads KAGVTQTPRYLIKTRGQQVTLSCSPISGHRSVSWYQQTPGQGLQFLFEYFSETQRNKGNFPGRFSGRQFSNSRSEMNVSTLELGDSALYLCASSATGYSNQPQHFGDGTRLSIL.

The table lists this clone with a few counts. The chain joins TRBV28 to TRBJ2-7; D possibly corresponds to TRBD1 (5 bases). Trimming left V 5 bases short and J 2 bases short, with 13 bases between. The CDR3 contains 14 residues. CDR1 is MDHEN and CDR2 is SYDVKM in the germline V gene. This chain's CDR3 is CASSKSRGTYEQYF. The CDR3 DNA reads TGTGCCAGCAGTAAATCTAGGGGCACCTACGAGCAGTACTTC.

This clone was observed a handful of times. The CDR3 DNA reads TGTGCCAGCAGCTTAGAACCCCCAGGGTTCGGCGGGGAGCTGTTTTTT. Encoded protein: CASSLEPPGFGGELFF. The chain carries TRBV7-2 and TRBJ2-2; tentative D call: TRBD1 (5 bases). There are 16 residues in the CDR3. Trimming shortened V by 1 base and J by 7 bases, and 16 bases separated the two germline ends. The germline V gene has CDR1 SGHTA and CDR2 FQGNSA.

V usage is TRBV29-1 and J usage is TRBJ2-1, with TRBD2 as a possible D gene (5 bases). The CDR3 length is 15 residues. V was shortened by 0 bases and J by 6 bases, with 15 bases between the two germline ends. Germline lookup yields CDR1 SQVTM and CDR2 ANQGSEA. The CDR3, as DNA: TGCAGCGTTGAAGACGTAGCGAGTAGATTCAATGAGCAGTTCTTC. It is translated as CSVEDVASRFNEQFF.

This clone was counted only a few times. The J gene is TRBJ1-2, the V gene TRBV4-2, with D uncertain. Trimming took off 0 bases at V and 2 bases at J, with 16 bases between the two ends. In germline, CDR1 is LGHNA, CDR2 YNFKEQ. This CDR3 comprises 17 residues. The CDR3 is CASSQDLNQVGNYGYTF. The CDR3 DNA sequence: TGTGCCAGCAGCCAAGATCTCAATCAGGTTGGGAACTATGGCTACACCTTC.

This clone was picked up a small number of times. The V call is TRBV7-2, the J call TRBJ2-3; 7 nucleotides align to TRBD2. Per germline, CDR1 SGHTA and CDR2 FQGNSA. V lost 1 base and J lost 5; bases outside the gene matches: 9. The CDR3 is made up of 16 amino acids. The chain's CDR3 is CASSLGPRQRGDTQYF. In DNA, the CDR3 is TGTGCCAGCAGCTTAGGGCCGCGACAGCGGGGAGATACGCAGTATTTT.

In its sample, this clone was seen a few times. J is TRBJ2-2 and V is TRBV5-1; TRBD1 matches at 10 bases. In germline, CDR1 is SGHRS, CDR2 YFSETQ. The junction had 3 bases not matched to a gene; V was cut back by 4 bases and J by 3 bases. There are 15 residues in the CDR3. The CDR3, as DNA: TGCGCCAGCAGCCCGGACAGGGGGTACACCGGGGAGCTGTTTTTT. It encodes CASSPDRGYTGELFF.

This sequence joins TRBV7-9 and TRBJ2-7; TRBD2 aligns across 10 bases. The CDR3 totals 15 residues. The junction had 6 bases not matched to a gene; V was cut back by 0 bases and J by 7 bases. Germline assignment: CDR1 SEHNR and CDR2 FQNEAQ (reference sequence). CDR3 in DNA: TGTGCCAGCAGCTTAGCTCTAGCGGGAGTGAGGGAGCAGTACTTC. Its translation: CASSLALAGVREQYF.

The V call is TRBV25-1, the J call TRBJ2-2, with TRBD1 identical over 8 bases. There are 15 residues in the CDR3. V shed 4 bases and J 5 bases; nucleotides not matched to a gene: 6. Per the germline V gene, CDR1 is MGHDK and CDR2 is SYGVNS. This CDR3 reads CASSVSTGVTGELFF. For the CDR3, the DNA is TGTGCCAGCAGTGTCTCGACAGGGGTGACCGGGGAGCTGTTTTTT.